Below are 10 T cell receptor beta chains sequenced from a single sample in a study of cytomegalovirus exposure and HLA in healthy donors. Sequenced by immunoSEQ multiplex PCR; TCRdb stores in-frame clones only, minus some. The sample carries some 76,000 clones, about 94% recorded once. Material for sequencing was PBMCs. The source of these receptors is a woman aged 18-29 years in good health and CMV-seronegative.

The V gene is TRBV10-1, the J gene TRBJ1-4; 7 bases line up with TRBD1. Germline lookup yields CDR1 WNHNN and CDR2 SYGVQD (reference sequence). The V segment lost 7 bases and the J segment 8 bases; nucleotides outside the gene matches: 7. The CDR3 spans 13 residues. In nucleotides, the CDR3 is TGCGCCAGCACCCAGGGGGTCGGGGAAAAACTGTTTTTT. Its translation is CASTQGVGEKLFF.

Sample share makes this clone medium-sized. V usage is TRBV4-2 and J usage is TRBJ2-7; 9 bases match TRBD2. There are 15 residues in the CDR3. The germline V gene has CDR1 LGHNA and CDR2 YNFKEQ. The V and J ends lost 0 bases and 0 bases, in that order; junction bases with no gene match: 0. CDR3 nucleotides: TGTGCCAGCAGCCAAGATAGCGGGAGCTCCTACGAGCAGTACTTC. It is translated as CASSQDSGSSYEQYF.

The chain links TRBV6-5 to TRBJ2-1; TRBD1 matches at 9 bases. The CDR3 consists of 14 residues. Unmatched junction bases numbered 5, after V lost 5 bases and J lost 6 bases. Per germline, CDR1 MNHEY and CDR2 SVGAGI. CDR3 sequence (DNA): TGTGCCAGCAGTAAGACAGGGGGGGGCAATGAGCAGTTCTTC. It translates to CASSKTGGGNEQFF.

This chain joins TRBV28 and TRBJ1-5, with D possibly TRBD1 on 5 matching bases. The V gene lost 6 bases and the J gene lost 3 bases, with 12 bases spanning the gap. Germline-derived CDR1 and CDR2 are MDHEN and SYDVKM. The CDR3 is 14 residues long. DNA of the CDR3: TGTGCCAGCAGGGTCGACAGTATCAATCAGCCCCAGCATTTT. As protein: CASRVDSINQPQHF.

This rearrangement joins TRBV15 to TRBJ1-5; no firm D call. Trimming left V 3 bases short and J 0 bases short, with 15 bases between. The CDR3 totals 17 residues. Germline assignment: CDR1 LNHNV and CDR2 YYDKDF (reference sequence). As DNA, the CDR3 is TGTGCCACCAGCAGGCTAGGCGCCCCCCTTAGCAATCAGCCCCAGCATTTT. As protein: CATSRLGAPLSNQPQHF.

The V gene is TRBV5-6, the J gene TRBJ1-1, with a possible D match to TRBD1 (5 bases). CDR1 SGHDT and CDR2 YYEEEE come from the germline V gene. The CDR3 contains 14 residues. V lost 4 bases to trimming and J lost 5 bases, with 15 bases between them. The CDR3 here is CASSGDGGITEAFF. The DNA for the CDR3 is TGTGCCAGCAGCGGGGACGGAGGGATTACTGAAGCTTTCTTT.

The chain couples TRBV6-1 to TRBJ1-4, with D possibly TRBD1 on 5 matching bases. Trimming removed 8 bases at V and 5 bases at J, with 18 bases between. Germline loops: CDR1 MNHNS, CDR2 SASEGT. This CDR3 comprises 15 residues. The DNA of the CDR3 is TGTGCCAGCGGCCGGTATAGGGGAAGGAATGAAAAACTGTTTTTT. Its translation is CASGRYRGRNEKLFF.

This CDR3 is CASSGTSGDNEQFF. In DNA, the CDR3 is TGTGCCAGCAGCGGGACTAGCGGGGACAATGAGCAGTTCTTC. The rearrangement joins TRBV7-9 to TRBJ2-1, with 13 bases fitting TRBD2. The germline CDR1 and CDR2 sequences are SEHNR and FQNEAQ (reference sequence). Losses at the gene ends were 5 bases for V and 5 bases for J; bases not matched to a gene: 0. There are 14 residues in the CDR3. The complete variable domain, with remaining parts taken from reference TRBV7-9 and TRBJ2-1, reads DTGVSQNPRHKITKRGQNVTFRCDPISEHNRLYWYRQTLGQGPEFLTYFQNEAQLEKSRLLSDRFSAERPKGSFSTLEIQRTEQGDSAMYLCASSGTSGDNEQFFGPGTRLTVL.

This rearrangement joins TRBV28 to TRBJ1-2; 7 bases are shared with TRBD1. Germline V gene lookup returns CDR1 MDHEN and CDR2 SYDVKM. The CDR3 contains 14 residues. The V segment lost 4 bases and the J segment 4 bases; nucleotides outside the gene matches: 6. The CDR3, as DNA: TGTGCCAGCAGTTCTCCAGGGGGGAGCTATGGCTACACCTTC. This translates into CASSSPGGSYGYTF.

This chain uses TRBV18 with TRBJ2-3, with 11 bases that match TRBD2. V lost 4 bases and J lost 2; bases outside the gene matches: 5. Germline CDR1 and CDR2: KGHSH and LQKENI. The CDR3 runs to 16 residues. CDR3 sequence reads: CASSHLAGGNTDTQYF. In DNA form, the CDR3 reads TGTGCCAGCTCACATCTAGCGGGGGGTAACACAGATACGCAGTATTTT.